This T cell receptor beta chain is drawn from a study of graft-versus-host responses after intestinal transplantation. Note on this clone: Its cognate antigen is unknown.

Assay: immunoSEQ multiplex PCR; the TCRdb copy retains only in-frame clones and omits some. The table records some 40,000 clones, more than 85% of them present only once. This CDR3 contains 15 residues. CDR1 SGHRS and CDR2 YFSETQ come from the germline V gene. J was trimmed by 4 bases and V by 0 bases; bases with no gene match: 2. The chain uses TRBV5-1 and TRBJ2-7; 12 nucleotides match TRBD2. The source material was unstimulated CD8+ T cells sorted from spleen or lymph node cells, sampled before transplant. The source of this sequence is a human donor who was the organ donor for an intestinal transplant. The CDR3 loop is CASSLGLAGAYEQYF. The CDR3 DNA reads as TGCGCCAGCAGCTTGGGACTAGCGGGGGCTTACGAGCAGTACTTC.